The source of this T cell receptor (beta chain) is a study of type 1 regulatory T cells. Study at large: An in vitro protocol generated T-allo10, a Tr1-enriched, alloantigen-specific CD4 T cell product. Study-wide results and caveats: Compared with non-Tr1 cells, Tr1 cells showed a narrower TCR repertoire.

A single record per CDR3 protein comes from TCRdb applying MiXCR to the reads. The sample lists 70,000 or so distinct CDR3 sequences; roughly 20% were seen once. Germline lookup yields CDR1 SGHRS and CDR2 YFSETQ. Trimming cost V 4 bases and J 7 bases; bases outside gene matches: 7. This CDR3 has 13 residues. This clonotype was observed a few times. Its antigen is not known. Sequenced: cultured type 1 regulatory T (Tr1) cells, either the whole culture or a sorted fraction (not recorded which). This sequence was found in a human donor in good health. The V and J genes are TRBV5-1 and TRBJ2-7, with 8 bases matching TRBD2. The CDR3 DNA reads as TGCGCCAGCAGCACCGGACTAGCCGAGGAGCAGTACTTC. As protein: CASSTGLAEEQYF.